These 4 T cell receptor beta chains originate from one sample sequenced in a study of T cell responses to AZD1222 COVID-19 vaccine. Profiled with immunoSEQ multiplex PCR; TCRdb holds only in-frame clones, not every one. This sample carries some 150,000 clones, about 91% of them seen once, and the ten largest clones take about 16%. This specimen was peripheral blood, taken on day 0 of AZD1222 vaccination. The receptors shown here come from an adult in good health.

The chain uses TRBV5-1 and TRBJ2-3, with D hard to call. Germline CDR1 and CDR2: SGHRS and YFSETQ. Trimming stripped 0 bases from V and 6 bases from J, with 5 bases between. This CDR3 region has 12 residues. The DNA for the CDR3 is TGCGCCAGCAGCTTGGACACCGATACGCAGTATTTT. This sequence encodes CASSLDTDTQYF.

CDR3 bases: TGCGCCAGCAGCCAAGATCCCAGGGGGGGGCTTAGAGATACGCAGTATTTT. Translation: CASSQDPRGGLRDTQYF. The chain uses TRBV4-1 and TRBJ2-3; TRBD1 or TRBD2 may be the D gene (7 bases each). In germline, CDR1 is MGHRA, CDR2 YSYEKL. The CDR3 extends over 17 amino acids. Trimming stripped 0 bases from V and 5 bases from J, with 18 bases between.

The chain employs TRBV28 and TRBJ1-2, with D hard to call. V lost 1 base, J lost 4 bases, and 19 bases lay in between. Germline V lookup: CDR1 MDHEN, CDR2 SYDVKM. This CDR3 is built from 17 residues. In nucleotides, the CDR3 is TGTGCCAGCAGTTTATCAGGCGGCGGGCCGGAGACCTATGGCTACACCTTC. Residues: CASSLSGGGPETYGYTF.

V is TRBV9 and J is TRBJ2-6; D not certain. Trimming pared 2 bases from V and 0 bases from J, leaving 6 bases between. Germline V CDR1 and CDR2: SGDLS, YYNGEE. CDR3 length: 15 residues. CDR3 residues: CASSVYISGANVLTF. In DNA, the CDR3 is TGTGCCAGCAGCGTCTACATCTCTGGGGCCAACGTCCTGACTTTC.